This paragraph reports one TCR beta chain. Its antigen has not been determined. No much larger clonotype is one base removed from it; base qualities were not supplied. Via the germline V gene, CDR1 is MGHRA and CDR2 YSYEKL. Counted from cysteine to phenylalanine, this CDR3 has 17 amino acids. Only the CDR3 portion is preserved as DNA: 51 bases, with reading frame beginning at the first base. Clipping removes 5 bases from V and 3 bases from J, with 14 as the unmatched junction base count. The cohort consisted of 600 to 750 healthy bone marrow donors. At the time of sampling, every cohort member was nominally healthy, though immune exposures that went unrecorded were likely present. The donor tested CMV seronegative and was one of the 352 seronegative cohort members. A peripheral blood sample was collected from each donor, and TCR beta sequencing was performed on peripheral blood mononuclear cells. The Qiagen DNeasy Blood Extraction Kit was used to extract genomic DNA from the blood cell samples.

The sample comes from a study of cytomegalovirus exposure and HLA in healthy donors (dated by TCRdb to about 2017). General notes on the study: An earlier analysis of some 600 of the donors reported 276 Gb of sequence data and around 100 million unique TCR beta sequences obtained from about 170 million T cells. About 330 gigabases of sequencing data and approximately 92 million unique TCR sequences made up an early release that covered approximately 620 HLA-typed donors. Among the roughly 390 genotyped donors, around 81% belonged to the genetic ancestry cluster associated with self-reported Caucasian donors. The aim of the study was to test whether cataloging public T cell receptors could identify signatures of past pathogen exposure. The T cell repertoires of 666 subjects were profiled by immunosequencing and related to cytomegalovirus serostatus. A separate validation cohort of roughly 130 different subjects was used in addition to the approximately 640-subject first cohort. To predict cytomegalovirus infection status, the study combined high-throughput TCR immunosequencing, statistical association of individual TCRs with disease status, and machine learning. To study patterns of TCR occurrence, a later analysis re-analyzed previously published TCR beta repertoires from 700 or so donors and added high-resolution HLA genotyping. Rather than drawing on any new phenotypic data, the later analysis identified candidate immune exposures from TCR beta sequences and the way those sequences occurred across donors. To decide whether each TCR beta V gene segment behaved as functional or pseudogenic, an earlier analysis of 587 of the donors relied on high-throughput TCR beta sequencing. Donor age, sex, ethnicity and CMV serostatus were compiled alongside the repertoire data. Genome-wide SNP genotypes for about 65% of the roughly 670 donors were used in a later genetic analysis, which treated that subset as a discovery cohort. Every discovery cohort repertoire had been produced on one sequencing platform. HLA typing included class I and class II loci at four-digit resolution. Typing coverage differed by locus: A, B, C, DRB1 and DQB1 were typed in roughly 620-630 donors, DQA1 in around 500, DPA1 in 600 to 610, and DPB1 in about 450. Because of strong linkage in the cohort, four to six DR-DQ haplotypes were treated as single units for association and clustering. Among a few hundred genotyped donors of the cohort, an average of roughly 240,000 unique TCR beta nucleotide sequences were sequenced per donor, roughly 18% of them non-productive. What the authors observed across the whole study: In a later analysis, around 15,000 TCR beta sequences were associated with specific HLA alleles at a false discovery rate of 0.05. Three of the identified cytomegalovirus-associated TCR beta chains were confirmed in vitro to be specific for cytomegalovirus antigens. A cluster of highly shared sequence variants was judged likely to represent a technical artifact of the sequencing pipeline. In an earlier analysis of about 600 of the donors, most TCR beta V segments appeared in productive rearrangements about 90% or about 30% of the time, broadly matching IMGT annotations. This cohort had only TCR beta chains sequenced, and the lack of alpha or paired-chain data limited which features could be detected. According to a later genetic analysis, donors in an Asian-associated ancestry cluster had fewer N-insertions in productive TCRs than the roughly 670-donor mean. For the cohort, immune exposure information was limited to CMV serostatus. A further reported finding was that TCR beta sequences accurately predicted the HLA-A and HLA-B alleles for most subjects in the first cohort. Sequencing depth was assumed to be roughly uniform across donors in the presence/absence analyses, though that assumption may not hold. Correlated functional status among segregating V segments might reflect linkage disequilibrium, but an unknown experimental factor could not be ruled out. Compared with equally common non-associated chains, HLA-associated TCR beta chains in a later analysis were more clonally expanded and had lower generation probabilities. In a later genetic analysis, a missense DCLRE1C variant was associated with V-gene and J-gene trimming of TCR beta chains, and the association was replicated in an independent cohort. Because counts were too low, approximately 18 rarely observed V segments, including chromosome 9 orphons, were excluded from the earlier analysis of around 640 of the donors. The classifier was reported to diagnose cytomegalovirus status with high specificity and sensitivity in both the original and validation cohorts. Most CMV-associated TCR beta chains appeared to be HLA-restricted in a later analysis, and the HLA associations seemed to be driven largely by CMV exposure. According to a later analysis, parvovirus B19, influenza, CMV and Epstein-Barr virus appeared linked to several top co-occurrence clusters. A total of fewer than 200 TCR beta chains were listed by the study as associated with cytomegalovirus. Because HLA typing was missing for some donors at each locus, association tests included only the typed subset. Some IMGT-functional V segments, including TRBV6-2 and TRBV6-3, could not be told apart with the 87-base-pair reads, so those segments were excluded. According to the authors, the approach could potentially be generalized to other disease states and immunological phenotypes. According to a later analysis, TCR association rates differed among HLA loci, with DRB1 alleles showing the most associated TCRs and HLA-C alleles showing the fewest. Across donors, most TCR sequences were observed very rarely, whereas some public TCRs were present in many individuals. Strong co-occurrence of HLA alleles, especially DR and DQ, made assigning TCR associations to individual alleles difficult.

The library was prepared using the immunoSEQ multiplex PCR assay. The multiplex PCR relied on a mix of 60 forward primers for TCR Vbeta segments and 13 reverse primers for TCR Jbeta segments. The CDR3 region of rearranged TCR beta genes was amplified from genomic DNA by a multiplex PCR assay. The amplified TCR beta libraries were sequenced on the Illumina HiSeq System as 87-base-pair reads. Per the source publication's procedure: A later analysis counted some 80 million unique TCR beta chains across the 670 or so repertoires, and around 12 million of these chains were shared by at least two donors. To remove PCR and sequencing errors, raw reads were error-corrected and collapsed into unique sequences using a nearest-neighbor algorithm that merged closely related sequences. CDR3 sequences were aligned to IMGT reference sequences to assign V, D and J gene segments. For a sequence to be retained, a match of at least six nucleotides was required to both a V gene segment and a J gene segment. Rearrangements were called productive when the CDR3 lacked stop codons and stayed in frame with V and J; all others were non-productive. Following IMGT convention, CDR3 was defined as the stretch from the second conserved V-encoded cysteine to the conserved J-encoded phenylalanine. The earlier analysis of fewer than 750 of the donors excluded sequences that lacked an unambiguous match to a single V gene segment. In an earlier analysis of a few hundred of the donors, a V segment was called functional when productive rearrangements were above 56.7%, and segregating when the standard deviation between donors exceeded 5%. A statistical classification framework was built to diagnose cytomegalovirus status from the catalog of TCR beta chain sequences. V and J gene assignment, in a later analysis, came from comparing TCR nucleotide sequences with IMGT/GENE-DB human TR gene sequences. The TCRdist pipeline was used in a later analysis to assign CDR3 sequences and most-parsimonious VDJ recombination scenarios. In a later analysis, each TCR beta chain was defined by its CDR3 amino acid sequence together with its V-gene family, and reads without a unique V-gene family were excluded. To address suspected cross-contamination and a sequencing artifact, a later analysis removed 450 to 700 highly shared, low-generation-probability nucleotide sequences. A later analysis calculated a clonal expansion index for each public chain from normalized within-repertoire ranks of inferred template counts. In a later analysis, generation probabilities were computed with a VDJ recombination model fitted to out-of-frame rearrangements, and the resulting probabilities were checked against IGoR. In a later analysis, TCR-TCR, TCR-HLA and TCR-CMV co-occurrence was scored with hypergeometric tests, and a repertoire-size bias correction was applied to TCR pairs. False discovery rates were estimated in a later analysis by permuting HLA or CMV assignments 20 times. In a later analysis, co-occurring TCRs were grouped with DBSCAN, and TCRdist sequence similarity was added when clustering was performed within HLA-allele-positive subsets. Repertoires with fewer than 30,000 or more than 120,000 public chains, plus five repertoires with anomalous nucleotide sharing, were excluded from co-occurrence clustering. TCRdb re-hosts the immuneACCESS table, in-frame sequences only. Its copies lack some clones; in the studies checked, an unresolved V gene accounts for under half of them, and the cause for the rest is not known. V and J calls plus clone size are reproduced from that table; the DNA served to infer D and trimming. This sample lists some 120,000 clones; about 80% were detected once. Of the sample, 2.5% is held by the ten largest clones.

Sequences were obtained from PBMCs. The receptor's source is a man younger than 45 in good health and CMV-seronegative. This chain is built from TRBV4-1 and TRBJ2-7; 9 central nucleotides agree with TRBD2. The nucleotides read TGCGCCAGCAGCGTCCCCCCGGGGCTAGCGGGGAACTACGAGCAGTACTTC. Protein translation: CASSVPPGLAGNYEQYF.